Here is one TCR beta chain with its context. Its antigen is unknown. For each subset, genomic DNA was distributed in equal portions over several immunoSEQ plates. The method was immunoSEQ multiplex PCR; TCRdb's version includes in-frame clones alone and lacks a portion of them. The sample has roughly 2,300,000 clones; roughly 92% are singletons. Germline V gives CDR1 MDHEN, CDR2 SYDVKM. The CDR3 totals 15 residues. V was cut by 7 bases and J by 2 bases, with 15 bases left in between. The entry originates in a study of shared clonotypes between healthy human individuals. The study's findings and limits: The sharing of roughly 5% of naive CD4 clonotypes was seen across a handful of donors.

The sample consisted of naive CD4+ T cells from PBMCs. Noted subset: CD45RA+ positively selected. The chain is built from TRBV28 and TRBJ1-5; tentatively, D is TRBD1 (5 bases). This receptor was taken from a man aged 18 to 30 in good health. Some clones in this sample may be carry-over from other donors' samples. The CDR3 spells CASTDQGIGNQPQHF. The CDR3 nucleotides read TGTGCCAGCACTGATCAGGGAATCGGCAATCAGCCCCAGCATTTT.